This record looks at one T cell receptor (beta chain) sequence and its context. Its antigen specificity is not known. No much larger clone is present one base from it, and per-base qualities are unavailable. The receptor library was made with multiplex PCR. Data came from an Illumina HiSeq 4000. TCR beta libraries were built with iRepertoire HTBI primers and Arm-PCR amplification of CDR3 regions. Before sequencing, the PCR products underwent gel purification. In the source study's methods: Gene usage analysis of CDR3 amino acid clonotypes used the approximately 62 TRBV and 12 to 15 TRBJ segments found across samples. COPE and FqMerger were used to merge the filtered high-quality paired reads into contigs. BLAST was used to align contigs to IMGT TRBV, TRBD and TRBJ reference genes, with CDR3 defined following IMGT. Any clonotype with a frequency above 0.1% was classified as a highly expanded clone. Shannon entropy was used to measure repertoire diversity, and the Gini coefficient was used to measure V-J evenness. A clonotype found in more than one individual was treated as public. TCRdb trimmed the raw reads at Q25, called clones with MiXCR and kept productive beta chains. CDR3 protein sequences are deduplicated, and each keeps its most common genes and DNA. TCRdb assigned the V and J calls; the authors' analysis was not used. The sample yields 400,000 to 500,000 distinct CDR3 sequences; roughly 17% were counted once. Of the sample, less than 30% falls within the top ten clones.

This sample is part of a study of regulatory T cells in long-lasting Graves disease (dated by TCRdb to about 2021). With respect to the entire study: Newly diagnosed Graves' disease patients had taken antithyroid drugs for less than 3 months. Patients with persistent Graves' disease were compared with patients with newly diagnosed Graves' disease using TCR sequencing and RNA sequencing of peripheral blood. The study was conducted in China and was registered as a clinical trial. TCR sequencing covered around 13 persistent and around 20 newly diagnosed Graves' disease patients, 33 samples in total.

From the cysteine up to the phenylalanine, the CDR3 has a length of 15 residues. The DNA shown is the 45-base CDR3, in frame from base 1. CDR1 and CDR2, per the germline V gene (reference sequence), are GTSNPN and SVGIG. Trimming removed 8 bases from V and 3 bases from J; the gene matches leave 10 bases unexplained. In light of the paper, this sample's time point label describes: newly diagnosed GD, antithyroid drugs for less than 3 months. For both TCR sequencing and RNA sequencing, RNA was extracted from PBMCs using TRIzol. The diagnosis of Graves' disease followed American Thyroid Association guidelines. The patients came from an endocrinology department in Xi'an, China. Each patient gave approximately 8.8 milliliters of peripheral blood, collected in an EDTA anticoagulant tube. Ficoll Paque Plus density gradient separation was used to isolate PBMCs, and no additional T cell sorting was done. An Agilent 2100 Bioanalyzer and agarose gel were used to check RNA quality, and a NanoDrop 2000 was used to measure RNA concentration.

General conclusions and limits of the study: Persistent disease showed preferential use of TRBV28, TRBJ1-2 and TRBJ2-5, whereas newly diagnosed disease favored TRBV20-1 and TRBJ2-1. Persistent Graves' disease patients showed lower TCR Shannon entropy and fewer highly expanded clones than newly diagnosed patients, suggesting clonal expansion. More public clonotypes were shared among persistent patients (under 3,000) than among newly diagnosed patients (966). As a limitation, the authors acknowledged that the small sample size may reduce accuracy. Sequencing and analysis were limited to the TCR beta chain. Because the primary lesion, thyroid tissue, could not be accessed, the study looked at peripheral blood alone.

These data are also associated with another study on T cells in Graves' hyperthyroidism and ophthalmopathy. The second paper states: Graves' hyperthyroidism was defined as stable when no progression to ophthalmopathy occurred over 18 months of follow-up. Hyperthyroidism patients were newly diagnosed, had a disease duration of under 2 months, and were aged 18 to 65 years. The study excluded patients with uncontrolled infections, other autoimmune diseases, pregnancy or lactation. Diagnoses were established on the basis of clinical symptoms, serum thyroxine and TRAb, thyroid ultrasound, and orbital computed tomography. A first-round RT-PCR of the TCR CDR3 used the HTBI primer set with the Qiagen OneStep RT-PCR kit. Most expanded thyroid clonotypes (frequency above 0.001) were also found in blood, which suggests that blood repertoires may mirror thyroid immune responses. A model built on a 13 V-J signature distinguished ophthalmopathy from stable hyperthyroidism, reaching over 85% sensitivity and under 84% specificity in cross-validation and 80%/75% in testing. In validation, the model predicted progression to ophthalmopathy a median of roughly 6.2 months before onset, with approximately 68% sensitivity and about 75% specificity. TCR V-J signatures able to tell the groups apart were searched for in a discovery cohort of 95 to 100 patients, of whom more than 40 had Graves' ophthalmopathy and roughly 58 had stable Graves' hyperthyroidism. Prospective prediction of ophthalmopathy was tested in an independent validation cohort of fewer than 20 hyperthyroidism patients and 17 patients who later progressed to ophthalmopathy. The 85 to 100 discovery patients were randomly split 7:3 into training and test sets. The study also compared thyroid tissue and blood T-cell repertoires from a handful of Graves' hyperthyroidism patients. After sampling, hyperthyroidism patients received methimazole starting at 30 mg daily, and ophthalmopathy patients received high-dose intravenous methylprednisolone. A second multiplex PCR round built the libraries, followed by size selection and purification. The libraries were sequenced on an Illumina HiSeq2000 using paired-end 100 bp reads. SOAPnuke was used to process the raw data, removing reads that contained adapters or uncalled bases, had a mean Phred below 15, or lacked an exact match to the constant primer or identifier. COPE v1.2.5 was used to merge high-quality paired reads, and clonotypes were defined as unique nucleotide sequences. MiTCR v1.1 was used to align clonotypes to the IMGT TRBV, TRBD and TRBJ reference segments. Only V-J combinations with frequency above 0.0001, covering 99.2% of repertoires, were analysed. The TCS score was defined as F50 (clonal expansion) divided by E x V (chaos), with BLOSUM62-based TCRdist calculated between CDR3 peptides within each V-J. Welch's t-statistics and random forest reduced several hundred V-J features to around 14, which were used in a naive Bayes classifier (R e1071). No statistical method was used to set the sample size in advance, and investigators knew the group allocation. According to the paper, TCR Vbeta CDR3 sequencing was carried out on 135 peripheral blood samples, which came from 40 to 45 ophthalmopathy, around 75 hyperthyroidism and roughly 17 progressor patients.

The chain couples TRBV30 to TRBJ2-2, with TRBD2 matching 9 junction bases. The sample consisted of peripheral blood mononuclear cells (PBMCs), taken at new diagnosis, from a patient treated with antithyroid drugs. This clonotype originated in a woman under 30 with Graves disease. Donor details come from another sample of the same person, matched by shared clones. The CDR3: CARSSGTTYTGELFF. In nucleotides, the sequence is TGTGCCCGTTCTAGCGGGACTACTTACACCGGGGAGCTGTTTTTT. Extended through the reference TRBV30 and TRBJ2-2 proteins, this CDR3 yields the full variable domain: SQTIHQWPATLVQPVGSPLSLECTVEGTSNPNLYWYRQAAGRGLQLLFYSVGIGQISSEVPQNLSASRPQDRQFILSSKKLLLSDSGFYLCARSSGTTYTGELFFGEGSRLTVL.